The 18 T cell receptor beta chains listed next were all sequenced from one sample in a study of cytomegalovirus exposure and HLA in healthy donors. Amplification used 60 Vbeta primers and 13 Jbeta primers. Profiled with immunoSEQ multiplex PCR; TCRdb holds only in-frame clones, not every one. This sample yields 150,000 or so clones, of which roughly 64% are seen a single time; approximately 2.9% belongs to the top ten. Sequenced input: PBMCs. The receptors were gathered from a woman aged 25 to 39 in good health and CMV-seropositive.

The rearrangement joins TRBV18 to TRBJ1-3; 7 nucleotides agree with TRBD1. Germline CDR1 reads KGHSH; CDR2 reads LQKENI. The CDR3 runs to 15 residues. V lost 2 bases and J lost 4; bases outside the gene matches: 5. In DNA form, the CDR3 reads TGTGCCAGCTCACCATCGACAGGGCTCGGAAACACCATATATTTT. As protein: CASSPSTGLGNTIYF. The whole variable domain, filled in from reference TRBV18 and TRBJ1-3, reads NAGVMQNPRHLVRRRGQEARLRCSPMKGHSHVYWYRQLPEEGLKFMVYLQKENIIDESGMPKERFSAEFPKEGPSILRIQQVVRGDSAAYFCASSPSTGLGNTIYFGEGSWLTVV.

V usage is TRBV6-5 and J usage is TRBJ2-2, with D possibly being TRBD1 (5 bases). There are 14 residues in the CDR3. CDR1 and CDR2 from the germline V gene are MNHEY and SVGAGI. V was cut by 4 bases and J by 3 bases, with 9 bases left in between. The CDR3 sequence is CASSSSGHTGELFF. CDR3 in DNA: TGTGCCAGCAGTTCGTCAGGGCACACCGGGGAGCTGTTTTTT.

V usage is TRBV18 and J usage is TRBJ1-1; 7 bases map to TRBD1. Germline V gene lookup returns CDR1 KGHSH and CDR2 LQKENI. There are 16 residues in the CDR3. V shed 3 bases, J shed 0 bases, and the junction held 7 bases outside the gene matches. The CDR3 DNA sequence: TGTGCCAGCTCACCCGGGACAGCAGCCTTGAACACTGAAGCTTTCTTT. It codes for CASSPGTAALNTEAFF.

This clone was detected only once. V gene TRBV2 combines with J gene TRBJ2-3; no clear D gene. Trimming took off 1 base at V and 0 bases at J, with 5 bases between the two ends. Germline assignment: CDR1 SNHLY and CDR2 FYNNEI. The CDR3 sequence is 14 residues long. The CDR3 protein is CASSEETSTDTQYF. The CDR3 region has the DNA TGTGCCAGCAGTGAAGAGACTAGCACAGATACGCAGTATTTT.

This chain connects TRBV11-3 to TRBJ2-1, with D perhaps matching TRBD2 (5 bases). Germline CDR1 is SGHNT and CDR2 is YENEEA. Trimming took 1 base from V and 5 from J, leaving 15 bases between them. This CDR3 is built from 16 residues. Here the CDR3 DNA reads TGTGCCAGCAGCTTAGGATGGGAGTCCGGAAACAATGAGCAGTTCTTC. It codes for CASSLGWESGNNEQFF.

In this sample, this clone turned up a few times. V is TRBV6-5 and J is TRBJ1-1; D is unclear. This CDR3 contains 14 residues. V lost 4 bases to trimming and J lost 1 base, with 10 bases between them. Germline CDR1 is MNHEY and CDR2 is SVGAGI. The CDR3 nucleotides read TGTGCCAGCAGTTCCCCATCAGAGAACACTGAAGCTTTCTTT. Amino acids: CASSSPSENTEAFF.

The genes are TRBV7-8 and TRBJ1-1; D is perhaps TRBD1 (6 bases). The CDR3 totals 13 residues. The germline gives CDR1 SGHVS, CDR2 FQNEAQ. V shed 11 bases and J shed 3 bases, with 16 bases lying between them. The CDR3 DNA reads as TGTGCCTCCCGGGGTGGGGGCTACACTGAAGCTTTCTTT. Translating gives CASRGGGYTEAFF.

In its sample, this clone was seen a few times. CDR3 in DNA: TGTGCCAGCAGTGAAACATACCCGGACAGGGGGCGTCCCGGGGAGCTGTTTTTT. Translated, it gives CASSETYPDRGRPGELFF. This chain links TRBV25-1 with TRBJ2-2; 11 nucleotides align to TRBD1. V lost 2 bases and J lost 6; bases outside the gene matches: 11. CDR3 length equals 18 residues. CDR1 is MGHDK, CDR2 SYGVNS, per germline. Supplemented by reference TRBV25-1 and TRBJ2-2, the full variable domain reads EADIYQTPRYLVIGTGKKITLECSQTMGHDKMYWYQQDPGMELHLIHYSYGVNSTEKGDLSSESTVSRIRTEHFPLTLESARPSHTSQYLCASSETYPDRGRPGELFFGEGSRLTVL.

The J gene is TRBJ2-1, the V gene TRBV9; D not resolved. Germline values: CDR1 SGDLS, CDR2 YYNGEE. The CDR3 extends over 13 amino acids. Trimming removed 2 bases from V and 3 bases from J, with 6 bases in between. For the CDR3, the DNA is TGTGCCAGCAGCGTTAGCAACTACAATGAGCAGTTCTTC. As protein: CASSVSNYNEQFF. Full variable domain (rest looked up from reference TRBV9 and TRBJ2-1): DSGVTQTPKHLITATGQRVTLRCSPRSGDLSVYWYQQSLDQGLQFLIQYYNGEERAKGNILERFSAQQFPDLHSELNLSSLELGDSALYFCASSVSNYNEQFFGPGTRLTVL.

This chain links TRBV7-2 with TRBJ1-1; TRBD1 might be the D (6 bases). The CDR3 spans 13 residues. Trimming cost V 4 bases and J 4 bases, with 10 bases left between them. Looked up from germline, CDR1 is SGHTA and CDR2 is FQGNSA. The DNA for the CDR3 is TGTGCCAGCAGCTGGGGGCTCGCCACTGAAGCTTTCTTT. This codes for CASSWGLATEAFF. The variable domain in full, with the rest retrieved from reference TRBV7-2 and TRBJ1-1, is GAGVSQSPSNKVTEKGKDVELRCDPISGHTALYWYRQSLGQGLEFLIYFQGNSAPDKSGLPSDRFSAERTGGSVSTLTIQRTQQEDSAVYLCASSWGLATEAFFGQGTRLTVV.

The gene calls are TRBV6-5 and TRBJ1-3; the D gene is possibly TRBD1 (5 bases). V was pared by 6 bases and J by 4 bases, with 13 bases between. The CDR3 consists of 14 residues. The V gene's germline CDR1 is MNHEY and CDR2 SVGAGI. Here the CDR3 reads CASSRRTPGNTIYF. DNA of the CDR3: TGTGCCAGCAGCAGACGGACACCCGGAAACACCATATATTTT.

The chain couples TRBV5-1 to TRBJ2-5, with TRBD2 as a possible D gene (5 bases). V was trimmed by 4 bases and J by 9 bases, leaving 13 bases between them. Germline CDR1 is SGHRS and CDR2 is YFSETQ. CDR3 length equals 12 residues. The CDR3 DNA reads TGCGCCAGCAGCCCGGACCTCGGGGCCCAGTACTTC. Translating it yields CASSPDLGAQYF.

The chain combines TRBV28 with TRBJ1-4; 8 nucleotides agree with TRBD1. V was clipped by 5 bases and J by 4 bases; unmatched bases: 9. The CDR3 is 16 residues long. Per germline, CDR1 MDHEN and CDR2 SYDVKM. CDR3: CASSEPTGAINEKLFF. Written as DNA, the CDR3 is TGTGCCAGCAGTGAACCGACAGGGGCAATTAATGAAAAACTGTTTTTT.

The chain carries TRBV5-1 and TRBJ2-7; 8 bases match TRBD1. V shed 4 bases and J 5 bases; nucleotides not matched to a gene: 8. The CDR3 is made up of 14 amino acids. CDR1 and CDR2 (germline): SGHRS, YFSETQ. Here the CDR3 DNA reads TGCGCCAGCAGCAAATGGACAGGGCGGGACGAGCAGTACTTC. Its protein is CASSKWTGRDEQYF.

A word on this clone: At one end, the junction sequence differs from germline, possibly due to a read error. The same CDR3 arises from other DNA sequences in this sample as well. DNA of the CDR3: TGTGCGAGCAGCTTCACTATGAACACTGAAGCTTTCTTT. Its translation: CASSFTMNTEAFF. This sequence joins TRBV7-3 and TRBJ1-1; D gene uncertain. The CDR3 runs to 13 residues. CDR1 and CDR2 (germline): SGHTA, FQGTGA.

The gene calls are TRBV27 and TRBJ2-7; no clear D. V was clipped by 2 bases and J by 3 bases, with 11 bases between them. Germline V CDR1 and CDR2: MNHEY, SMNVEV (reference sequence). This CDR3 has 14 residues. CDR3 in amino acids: CASSLGPGLYEQYF. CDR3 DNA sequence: TGTGCCAGCAGTTTAGGCCCTGGTCTCTACGAGCAGTACTTC.

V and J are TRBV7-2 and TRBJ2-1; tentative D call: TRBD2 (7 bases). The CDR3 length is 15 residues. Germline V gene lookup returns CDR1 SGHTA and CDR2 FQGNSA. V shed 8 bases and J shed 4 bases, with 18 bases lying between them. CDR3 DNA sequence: TGTGCCAGCCGAAAGGGGGGGCTAGGATACAATGAGCAGTTCTTC. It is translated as CASRKGGLGYNEQFF.

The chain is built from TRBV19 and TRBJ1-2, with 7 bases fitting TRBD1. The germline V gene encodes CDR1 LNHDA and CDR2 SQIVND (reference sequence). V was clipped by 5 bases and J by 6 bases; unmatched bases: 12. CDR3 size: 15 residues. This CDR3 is CASSPPGTGDHGYTF. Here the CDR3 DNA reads TGTGCCAGTAGTCCCCCGGGTACAGGGGATCATGGCTACACCTTC.